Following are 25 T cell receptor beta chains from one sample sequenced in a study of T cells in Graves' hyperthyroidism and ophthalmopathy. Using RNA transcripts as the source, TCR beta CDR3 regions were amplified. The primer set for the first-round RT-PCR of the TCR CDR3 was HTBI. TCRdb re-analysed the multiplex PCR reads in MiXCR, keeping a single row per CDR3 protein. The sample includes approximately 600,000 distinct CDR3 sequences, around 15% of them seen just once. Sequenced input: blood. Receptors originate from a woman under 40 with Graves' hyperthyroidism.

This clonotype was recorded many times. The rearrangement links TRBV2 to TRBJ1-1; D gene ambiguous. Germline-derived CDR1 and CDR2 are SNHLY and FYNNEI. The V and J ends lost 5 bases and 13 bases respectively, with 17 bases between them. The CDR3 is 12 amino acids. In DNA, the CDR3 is TGTGCCAGCAGTCGAGAGTTAAAACACTATTTCTTT. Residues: CASSRELKHYFF.

The CDR3 sequence: CASSSDAGLAGVTYEQYF. The CDR3 DNA reads TGTGCCAGCAGCTCCGACGCGGGACTAGCGGGAGTCACCTACGAGCAGTACTTC. This chain uses TRBV7-2 with TRBJ2-7, with 14 bases matching TRBD2. CDR3 length: 18 amino acids. Germline V CDR1 and CDR2: SGHTA, FQGNSA. With 4 bases clipped from V and 2 bases from J, the junction kept 10 bases outside the gene matches.

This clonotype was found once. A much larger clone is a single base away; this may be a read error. In DNA, the CDR3 is TGTGCCAGCAGCTTGATCAACACAAGGGGGGATGGGCAGTTCTTC. Translating it yields CASSLINTRGDGQFF. The chain combines TRBV11-1 with TRBJ2-1, with D perhaps being TRBD1 or TRBD2 (6 bases each). The ends were cut back, 3 bases at V and 12 bases at J, with 21 bases in the middle. The CDR3 runs to 15 residues. The germline V gene encodes CDR1 SGHAT and CDR2 FQDESV (reference sequence).

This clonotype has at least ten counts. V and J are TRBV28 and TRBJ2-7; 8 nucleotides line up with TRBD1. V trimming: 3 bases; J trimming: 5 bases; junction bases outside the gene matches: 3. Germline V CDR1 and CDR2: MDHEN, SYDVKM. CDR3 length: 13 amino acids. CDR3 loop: CASSFPDRDEQYF. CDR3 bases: TGTGCCAGCAGTTTTCCGGACAGGGACGAGCAGTACTTC.

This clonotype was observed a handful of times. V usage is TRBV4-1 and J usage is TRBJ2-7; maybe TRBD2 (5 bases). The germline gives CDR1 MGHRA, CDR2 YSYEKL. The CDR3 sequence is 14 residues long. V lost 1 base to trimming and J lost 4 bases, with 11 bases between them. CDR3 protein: CASSQGSAKYEQYF. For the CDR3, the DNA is TGCGCCAGCAGCCAAGGTAGCGCTAAGTACGAGCAGTACTTC.

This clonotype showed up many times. CDR3 amino acids: CASSTGVLETQYF. In DNA, the CDR3 is TGTGCCAGCAGTACAGGGGTGCTGGAGACCCAGTACTTC. The V and J genes are TRBV2 and TRBJ2-5; 7 positions agree with TRBD1. V gave up 5 bases and J gave up 5 bases; unmatched junction bases: 5. Looked up from germline, CDR1 is SNHLY and CDR2 is FYNNEI. This CDR3 has 13 amino acids.

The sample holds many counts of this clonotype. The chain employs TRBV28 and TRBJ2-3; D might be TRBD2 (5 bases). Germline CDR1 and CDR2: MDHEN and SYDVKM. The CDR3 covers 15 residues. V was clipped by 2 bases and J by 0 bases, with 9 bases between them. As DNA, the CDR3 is TGTGCCAGCAGTTTAGACTACTCTAGCACAGATACGCAGTATTTT. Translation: CASSLDYSSTDTQYF.

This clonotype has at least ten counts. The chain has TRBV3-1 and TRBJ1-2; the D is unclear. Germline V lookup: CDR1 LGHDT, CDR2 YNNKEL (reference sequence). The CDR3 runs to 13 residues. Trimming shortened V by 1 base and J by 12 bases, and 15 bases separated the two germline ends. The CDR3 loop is CASSQGSEVGDTF. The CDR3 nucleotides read TGTGCCAGCAGCCAAGGGAGCGAAGTCGGCGACACCTTC.

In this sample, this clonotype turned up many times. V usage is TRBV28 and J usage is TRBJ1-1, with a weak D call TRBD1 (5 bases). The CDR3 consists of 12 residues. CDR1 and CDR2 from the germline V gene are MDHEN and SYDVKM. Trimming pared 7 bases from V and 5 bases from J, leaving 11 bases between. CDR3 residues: CASTPRGTEAFF. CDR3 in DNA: TGTGCCAGCACCCCGAGGGGAACTGAAGCTTTCTTT.

The CDR3 is CASSDAGYGYTF. CDR3 bases: TGTGCCAGCAGTGATGCCGGGTATGGCTACACCTTC. V usage is TRBV2 and J usage is TRBJ1-2; D remains ambiguous. Trimming removed 3 bases at V and 5 bases at J, with 7 bases between. This CDR3 has 12 amino acids. The germline gives CDR1 SNHLY, CDR2 FYNNEI.

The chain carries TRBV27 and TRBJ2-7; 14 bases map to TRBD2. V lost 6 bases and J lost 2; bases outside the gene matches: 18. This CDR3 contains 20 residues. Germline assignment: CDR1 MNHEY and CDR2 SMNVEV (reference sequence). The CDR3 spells CASRSGHRGLAGVWAYEQYF. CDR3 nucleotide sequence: TGTGCCAGCAGATCCGGACACCGGGGACTAGCGGGAGTTTGGGCCTACGAGCAGTACTTC.

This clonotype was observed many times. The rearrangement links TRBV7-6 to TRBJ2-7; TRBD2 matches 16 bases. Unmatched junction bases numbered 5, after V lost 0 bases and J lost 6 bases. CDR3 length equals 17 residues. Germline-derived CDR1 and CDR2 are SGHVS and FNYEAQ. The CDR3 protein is CASSLAGTSGRASEQYF. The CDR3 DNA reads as TGTGCCAGCAGCTTAGCAGGGACTAGCGGGAGGGCCAGCGAGCAGTACTTC.

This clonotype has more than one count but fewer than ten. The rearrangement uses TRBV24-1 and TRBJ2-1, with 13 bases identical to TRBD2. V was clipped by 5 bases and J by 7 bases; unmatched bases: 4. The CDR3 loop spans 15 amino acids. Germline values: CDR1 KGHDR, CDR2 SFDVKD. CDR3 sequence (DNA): TGTGCCACCAGTGCCGGGACTAGCGGGATAAATGAGCAGTTCTTC. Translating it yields CATSAGTSGINEQFF.

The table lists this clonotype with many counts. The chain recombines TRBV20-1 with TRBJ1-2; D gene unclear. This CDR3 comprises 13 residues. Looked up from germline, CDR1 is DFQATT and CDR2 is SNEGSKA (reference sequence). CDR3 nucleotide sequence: TGCACCACCTTTGCGGGCGTCGGCTATGGCTACACCTTC. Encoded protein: CTTFAGVGYGYTF.

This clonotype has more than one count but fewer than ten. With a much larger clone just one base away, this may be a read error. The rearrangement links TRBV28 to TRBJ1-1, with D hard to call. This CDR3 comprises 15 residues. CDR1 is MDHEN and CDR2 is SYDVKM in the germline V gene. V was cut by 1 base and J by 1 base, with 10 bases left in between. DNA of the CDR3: TGTGCCAGCAGTTTATTACTCATAGCGAACACTGAAGCTTTCTTT. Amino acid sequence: CASSLLLIANTEAFF.

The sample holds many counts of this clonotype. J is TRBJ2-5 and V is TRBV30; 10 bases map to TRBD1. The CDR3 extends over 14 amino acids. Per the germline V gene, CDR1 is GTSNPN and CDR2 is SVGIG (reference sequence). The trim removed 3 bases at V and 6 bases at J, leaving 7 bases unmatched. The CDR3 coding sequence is TGTGCCTGGAGCAATGGACAGGGGGGGAAGACCCAGTACTTC. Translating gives CAWSNGQGGKTQYF.

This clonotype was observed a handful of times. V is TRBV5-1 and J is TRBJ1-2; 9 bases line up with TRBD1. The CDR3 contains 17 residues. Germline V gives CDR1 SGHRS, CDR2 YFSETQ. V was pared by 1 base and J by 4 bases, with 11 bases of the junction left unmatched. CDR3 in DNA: TGCGCCAGCAGCTTGATTTCCGGGACAGGGAACTCCTATGGCTACACCTTC. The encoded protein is CASSLISGTGNSYGYTF.

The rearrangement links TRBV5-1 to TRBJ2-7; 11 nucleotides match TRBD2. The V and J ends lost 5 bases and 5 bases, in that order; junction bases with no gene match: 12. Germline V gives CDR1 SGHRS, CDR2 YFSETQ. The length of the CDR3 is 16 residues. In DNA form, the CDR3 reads TGCGCCAGCAGTGGGGGTACTAGCGGGAGTTTCGACGAGCAGTACTTC. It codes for CASSGGTSGSFDEQYF.

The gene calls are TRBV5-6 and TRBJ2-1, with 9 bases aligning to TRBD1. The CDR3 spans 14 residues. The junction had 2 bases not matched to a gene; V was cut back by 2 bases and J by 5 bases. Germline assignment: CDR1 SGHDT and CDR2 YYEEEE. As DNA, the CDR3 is TGTGCCAGCAGCTTTAACAGGGGGCACAATGAGCAGTTCTTC. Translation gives CASSFNRGHNEQFF.

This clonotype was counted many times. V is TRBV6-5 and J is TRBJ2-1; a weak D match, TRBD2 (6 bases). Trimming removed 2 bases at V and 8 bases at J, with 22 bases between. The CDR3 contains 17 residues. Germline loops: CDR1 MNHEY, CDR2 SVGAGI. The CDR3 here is CASSYAQRGGKVYEQFF. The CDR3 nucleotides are TGTGCCAGCAGTTACGCCCAAAGGGGCGGGAAAGTTTATGAGCAGTTCTTC.

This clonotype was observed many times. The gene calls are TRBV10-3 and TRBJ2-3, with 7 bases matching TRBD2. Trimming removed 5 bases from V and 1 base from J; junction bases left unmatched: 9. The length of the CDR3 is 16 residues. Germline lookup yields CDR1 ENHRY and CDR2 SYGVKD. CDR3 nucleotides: TGTGCCATCAGTTCTGTGGGAGGGCAAGGCACAGATACGCAGTATTTT. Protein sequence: CAISSVGGQGTDTQYF.

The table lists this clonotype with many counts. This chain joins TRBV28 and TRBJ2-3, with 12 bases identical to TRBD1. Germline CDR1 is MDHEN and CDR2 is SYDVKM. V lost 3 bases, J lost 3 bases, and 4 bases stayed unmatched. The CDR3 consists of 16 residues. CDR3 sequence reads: CASSFGTGGATDTQYF. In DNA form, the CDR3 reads TGTGCCAGCAGTTTCGGGACAGGGGGCGCAACAGATACGCAGTATTTT.

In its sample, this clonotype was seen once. The CDR3 DNA is TGTGCCACCGAAGAATTCCACGGAGGCCAAGAGACCCAGTACTTC. It is translated as CATEEFHGGQETQYF. The J gene is TRBJ2-5, the V gene TRBV7-9; the D gene is possibly TRBD2 (5 bases). Germline CDR1 and CDR2: SEHNR and FQNEAQ (reference sequence). Trimming shortened V by 10 bases and J by 1 base, and 19 bases separated the two germline ends. The CDR3 spans 15 residues.

The chain's CDR3 is CASSLAGGLGEKLFF. The CDR3 coding sequence is TGTGCCAGCAGCTTAGCAGGGGGTCTCGGTGAAAAACTGTTTTTT. The chain couples TRBV7-2 to TRBJ1-4; possibly TRBD1 for D (6 bases). CDR1 and CDR2 (germline): SGHTA, FQGNSA. The CDR3 extends over 15 amino acids. Deletions cut 0 bases from V and 7 bases from J, with 12 bases between.

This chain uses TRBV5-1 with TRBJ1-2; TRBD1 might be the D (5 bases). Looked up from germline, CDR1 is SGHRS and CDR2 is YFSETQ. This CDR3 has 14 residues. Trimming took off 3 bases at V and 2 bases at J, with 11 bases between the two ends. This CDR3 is CASSSLEGNYGYTF. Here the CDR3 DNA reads TGCGCCAGCAGCTCCCTGGAGGGGAACTATGGCTACACCTTC.